This is a list of T cell receptor beta chains from one sample in a study of chemoradiotherapy in HPV16-positive cancers. The assay was immunoSEQ multiplex PCR, and TCRdb's table has in-frame clones only and misses some. Seen here are around 15,000 clones, 60% to 85% observed once, and the top ten hold around 1.4%. The sample was collected from a patient who underwent chemoradiotherapy. Every receptor here comes from a human donor with HPV-associated anogenital cancer. The CDR3 runs from the conserved cysteine through the conserved F or W. The D gene is left open where the match is weak. The size entry is marked missing in some rows and otherwise reads once, few, many or a size class.

-	TRBJ1-4	TRBV5-1	-	CASSLGTPSVEKLFF	TGCGCCAGCAGCCTGGGGACTCCCTCGGTGGAAAAACTGTTTTTT
-	TRBJ2-1	TRBV4-1	-	CASSQVDMISYNEQFF	TGCGCCAGCAGCCAAGTCGACATGATCTCCTACAATGAGCAGTTCTTC
-	TRBJ2-4	TRBV5-1	TRBD2	CASSLELAGGPAKNIQYF	TGCGCCAGCAGCTTGGAACTAGCGGGGGGGCCGGCCAAAAACATTCAGTACTTC
-	TRBJ2-5	TRBV30	-	CAWRRRGGETQYF	TGTGCCTGGAGAAGGAGGGGGGGAGAGACCCAGTACTTC
-	TRBJ2-7	TRBV2	-	CASSDTGYEQYF	TGTGCCAGCAGTGACACTGGATACGAGCAGTACTTC
-	TRBJ1-3	TRBV9	-	CASSVPNRASISGNTIYF	TGTGCCAGCAGCGTCCCTAATAGGGCCTCCATCTCTGGAAACACCATATATTTT
-	TRBJ1-1	TRBV9	TRBD1	CASSVAGQGKEEAFF	TGTGCCAGCAGCGTAGCAGGACAGGGGAAGGAGGAAGCTTTCTTT
-	TRBJ1-2	TRBV28	-	CASSLGNSNYGYTF	TGTGCCAGCAGTTTGGGTAACTCTAACTATGGCTACACCTTC
-	TRBJ1-2	TRBV7-2	TRBD1	CASSSRPGQGSYGYTF	TGTGCCAGCAGCTCCCGACCGGGACAGGGATCCTATGGCTACACCTTC
-	TRBJ2-6	TRBV4-2	-	CASSQDWRHSGANVLTF	TGTGCCAGCAGCCAAGATTGGCGGCACTCTGGGGCCAACGTCCTGACTTTC
-	TRBJ2-3	TRBV25-1	TRBD2	CASSESQAGKSTDTQYF	TGTGCCAGCAGTGAATCACAAGCGGGAAAAAGCACAGATACGCAGTATTTT
-	TRBJ1-2	TRBV5-4	TRBD1	CASSLSRTGAGGYTF	TGTGCCAGCAGCTTGTCGAGGACAGGGGCAGGGGGCTACACCTTC
-	TRBJ1-4	TRBV4-3	-	CASSQGSSARNYEKLFF	TGCGCCAGCAGCCAAGGGTCATCCGCCAGGAACTATGAAAAACTGTTTTTT
-	TRBJ1-2	TRBV18	-	CASSPSADGAYGYTF	TGTGCCAGCTCACCCTCGGCCGACGGGGCCTATGGCTACACCTTC
few	TRBJ1-2	TRBV6-5	-	CASSSPAGGNGYTF	TGTGCCAGCAGTTCCCCCGCCGGGGGAAATGGCTACACCTTC
-	TRBJ2-1	TRBV5-1	-	CASSLANGDEQFF	TGCGCCAGCAGCTTGGCCAATGGGGATGAGCAGTTCTTC
-	TRBJ2-7	TRBV6-6	TRBD2	CASSYSELAAYEQYF	TGTGCCAGCAGTTACTCGGAACTAGCGGCGTACGAGCAGTACTTC
-	TRBJ2-2	TRBV6-1	TRBD1	CASMGQGVGELFF	TGTGCCAGTATGGGACAGGGCGTCGGGGAGCTGTTTTTT
-	TRBJ1-1	TRBV7-9	-	CASSLGSGNTNTEAFF	TGTGCCAGCAGCTTAGGATCGGGGAACACAAACACTGAAGCTTTCTTT
-	TRBJ2-1	TRBV27	-	CASRLRNYNEQFF	TGTGCCAGCAGACTAAGGAACTACAATGAGCAGTTCTTC
-	TRBJ1-2	TRBV29-1	-	CSVEAGNYGYTF	TGCAGCGTTGAGGCAGGAAACTATGGCTACACCTTC
-	TRBJ1-2	TRBV5-1	-	CASSLDTGRYGYTF	TGCGCCAGCAGCTTGGATACCGGACGCTATGGCTACACCTTC
-	TRBJ1-1	TRBV7-2	TRBD1	CASSKDRVRNTEAFF	TGTGCCAGCAGCAAAGACAGGGTCAGGAACACTGAAGCTTTCTTT
-	TRBJ2-5	TRBV6-5	-	CASSYTDGLQETQYF	TGTGCCAGCAGTTACACCGACGGCCTCCAAGAGACCCAGTACTTC
few	TRBJ1-1	TRBV14	-	CASSQDAGAKAEAFF	TGTGCCAGCAGCCAAGATGCGGGGGCGAAGGCTGAAGCTTTCTTT
-	TRBJ2-5	TRBV5-4	-	CATNLNLPNQETQYF	TGTGCCACCAATCTTAACCTACCGAACCAAGAGACCCAGTACTTC
few	TRBJ2-5	TRBV21-1	-	CASSKEVPGGKETQYF	TGTGCCAGCAGCAAAGAGGTACCGGGGGGCAAAGAGACCCAGTACTTC
-	TRBJ1-6	TRBV27	-	CASRPLGAQDSPLHF	TGTGCCAGCAGGCCACTCGGGGCCCAAGATTCACCCCTCCACTTT
-	TRBJ1-2	TRBV5-1	-	CASSLGGSGSYGYTF	TGCGCCAGCAGCTTGGGTGGTTCAGGGAGCTATGGCTACACCTTC
-	TRBJ1-2	TRBV6-1	-	CASSEGLGYTF	TGTGCCAGCAGTGAAGGACTTGGCTACACCTTC
-	TRBJ1-6	TRBV4-1	-	CASSQVDLVAMNSPLHF	TGCGCCAGCAGCCAAGTCGACTTGGTGGCGATGAATTCACCCCTCCACTTT
-	TRBJ1-1	TRBV11-3	-	CASSKAYSGGTEAFF	TGTGCCAGCAGTAAAGCTTATTCTGGAGGGACTGAAGCTTTCTTT
-	TRBJ1-1	TRBV11-2	TRBD1	CASRTGQNTEAFF	TGTGCCAGCCGGACAGGGCAGAACACTGAAGCTTTCTTT
-	TRBJ1-2	TRBV5-4	-	CASSLFAGAGYTF	TGTGCCAGCAGCTTGTTCGCCGGGGCGGGCTACACCTTC
few	TRBJ2-7	TRBV18	-	CASSPLPYEQYF	TGTGCCAGCTCACCACTTCCTTACGAGCAGTACTTC
few	TRBJ1-4	TRBV7-8	TRBD1	CASSLVVAGGGEKLFF	TGTGCCAGCAGCTTAGTCGTCGCAGGGGGCGGTGAAAAACTGTTTTTT
-	TRBJ1-2	TRBV10-3	-	CAISPDSDYGYTF	TGTGCCATCAGTCCGGACAGTGACTATGGCTACACCTTC
-	TRBJ1-1	TRBV27	TRBD1	CASSAKTGGTEAFF	TGTGCCAGCAGCGCTAAGACAGGGGGCACTGAAGCTTTCTTT
-	TRBJ1-4	TRBV6-1	TRBD1	CASSEGQGNEKLFF	TGTGCCAGCAGTGAGGGACAGGGTAATGAAAAACTGTTTTTT
-	TRBJ2-1	TRBV7-6	TRBD1	CASSLGQGAYNEQFF	TGTGCCAGCAGCCTCGGACAGGGGGCCTACAATGAGCAGTTCTTC
once	TRBJ2-7	TRBV5-1	-	CASSLDDEQYF	TGCGCCAGCAGCTTGGACGACGAGCAGTACTTC
-	TRBJ1-1	TRBV19	-	CASRRVTDMNTEAFF	TGTGCCAGTAGGCGGGTGACGGACATGAACACTGAAGCTTTCTTT
-	TRBJ2-2	TRBV27	TRBD1	CASRRQKDRGTGELFF	TGTGCCAGCAGGCGACAAAAGGACAGGGGAACCGGGGAGCTGTTTTTT
-	TRBJ1-1	TRBV5-4	-	CASSRVPNTEAFF	TGTGCCAGCAGCAGGGTACCGAACACTGAAGCTTTCTTT
-	TRBJ2-5	TRBV4-1	TRBD1	CASSGTGAQETQYF	TGCGCCAGCAGCGGTACAGGGGCACAAGAGACCCAGTACTTC
-	TRBJ2-1	TRBV19	TRBD2	CASSYSFPGLAGGHPYNEQFF	TGTGCCAGTAGTTATTCGTTCCCGGGACTAGCGGGGGGGCACCCCTACAATGAGCAGTTCTTC
-	TRBJ2-7	TRBV2	TRBD1	CASSDRDRGFLSYEQYF	TGTGCCAGCAGTGACAGAGACAGGGGTTTTCTCTCCTACGAGCAGTACTTC